The T cell receptor beta chain under discussion was sequenced for a study of T cell responses to AZD1222 COVID-19 vaccine. Measured with immunoSEQ multiplex PCR; TCRdb has only the in-frame clones, and not every one. The sample shows 150,000 or so clones, 86% of them seen only once. The V gene's germline CDR1 is SGHAT and CDR2 FQNNGV. CDR3 length: 11 residues. With 1 base removed from V and 12 bases from J, the gap between germline ends came to 9 bases. The specimen comprised peripheral blood, sampled on day 0 of MenACWY control vaccination. This rearrangement joins TRBV11-2 to TRBJ1-2, with D possibly TRBD1 on 6 matching bases. The receptor was isolated from an adult in good health. The CDR3 bases are TGTGCCAGCAGCTTAGGGCCAGGGGACACCTTC. This gives the protein CASSLGPGDTF.